This T cell receptor beta chain was documented in a study of PD-1 blockade in classical Hodgkin lymphoma. Sequencing was performed with immunoSEQ multiplex PCR; in TCRdb, only in-frame clones are kept and a portion is missing. The sample lists approximately 79,000 clones, 85% to 95% occurring once. The germline V gene encodes CDR1 GTSNPN and CDR2 SVGIG (reference sequence). V was pared by 8 bases and J by 6 bases, with 8 bases of the junction left unmatched. This CDR3 comprises 13 residues. Brentuximab vedotin exposure varied among the patients, all of whom had relapsed after autologous stem cell transplantation.

The sequencing used peripheral blood mononuclear cells (PBMCs), collected before the second cycle of nivolumab. This TCR derives from a human donor with classical Hodgkin lymphoma. The chain links TRBV30 to TRBJ1-4; 8 nucleotides align to TRBD1. In nucleotides, the CDR3 is TGTGCCGGCCGACAGGGGAACGATGAAAAACTGTTTTTT. Protein: CAGRQGNDEKLFF.